The source of this TCR beta chain is a study of OX40 agonist ivuxolimab in advanced cancers. Study as a whole: Intravenous ivuxolimab was administered to patients every 2 weeks at 0.01 to 10 mg/kg.

Autoimmune disease history or systemic immunosuppression led to patients being barred. Sampled blood was obtained at baseline, cycle 4 day 1, and cycle 7 day 1. Turning to this clone: Antigen specificity is unknown.

Profiled with immunoSEQ multiplex PCR; TCRdb holds only in-frame clones, not every one. The sample lists around 30,000 clones, 90% occurring once. Trimming removed 0 bases at V and 1 base at J, with 15 bases between. CDR3 length equals 17 residues. Germline CDR1 is SEHNR and CDR2 is FQNEAQ (reference sequence). General study results and limits: Expanded peripheral T-cell antigen specificity went undetermined.

The input for sequencing was CD4+ or CD8+ T cells sorted from blood, taken in a trial of the OX40 agonist ivuxolimab. This clonotype was obtained from an adult with an advanced solid tumor such as melanoma, head and neck, liver or kidney cancer. The chain uses TRBV7-9 and TRBJ2-5; D remains ambiguous. The CDR3 sequence: CASSLALVQYLQETQYF. CDR3 coding DNA: TGTGCCAGCAGCTTAGCGCTAGTCCAGTACCTCCAAGAGACCCAGTACTTC.